This T cell receptor beta chain came from a study of T cell changes during pregnancy in multiple sclerosis. Libraries were prepared by immunoSEQ multiplex PCR; TCRdb keeps only in-frame clonotypes and omits some of them. The table includes tens of thousands of clones, approximately 92% detected once. Germline CDR1 is KGHSH and CDR2 is LQKENI. This CDR3 comprises 15 residues. V was clipped by 2 bases and J by 4 bases, with 11 bases between them. The input for sequencing was peripheral blood, taken in the third trimester of pregnancy. The gene calls are TRBV18 and TRBJ2-2; D remains unclear. This TCR was recovered from a female donor in good health, enrolled as a control in a pregnancy study. As DNA, the CDR3 is TGTGCCAGCTCACCAATGGAGCTCTCCACCGGGGAGCTGTTTTTT. Its translation is CASSPMELSTGELFF.